This is a list of T cell receptor beta chains from one sample in a study of shared clonotypes between healthy human individuals. The protocol was immunoSEQ multiplex PCR, while the TCRdb copy is restricted to in-frame clones and leaves out a portion. The sample lists approximately 500,000 clones, 90% to 96% occurring once. Input material: naive CD4+ T cells sorted from blood. The source is a woman in her twenties or thirties in good health. Both conserved end residues are part of each CDR3. D genes are given only for firm matches. Expanded clones get a size class; other rows say once, few or many, or leave the size out.

TRBV7-2	NA	TRBJ1-4	NA	TGTGCCAGCAGCTTAGCTGGGGCAGCAACTAATGAAAAACTGTTTTTT	CASSLAGAATNEKLFF
TRBV11-2	NA	TRBJ2-2	NA	TGTGCCAGCAGCCCCCAGACAGCGAACACCGGGGAGCTGTTTTTT	CASSPQTANTGELFF
TRBV28	TRBD1	TRBJ1-2	NA	TGTGCCAGCAGTTTGGGACAGGGAATTGGGATGGGTGGCTACACCTTC	CASSLGQGIGMGGYTF
TRBV6-6	TRBD2	TRBJ2-7	once	TGTGCCAGCAGTTCGCGGGGGAGCCCCTACGAGCAGTACTTC	CASSSRGSPYEQYF
TRBV5-1	TRBD2	TRBJ2-3	NA	TGCGCCAGCAGCTTGGTACCCTTAGCGGGTACCGACAATACGCAGTATTTT	CASSLVPLAGTDNTQYF
TRBV5-1	TRBD2	TRBJ2-1	NA	TGCGCCAGCAGCTCCCGACTAGCGGGAGAGCTTGAGCAGTTCTTC	CASSSRLAGELEQFF
TRBV5-1	NA	TRBJ2-7	NA	TGCGCCAGCAGCTTGGCGGCAGGGAAGGCCTACGAGCAGTACTTC	CASSLAAGKAYEQYF
TRBV28	TRBD2	TRBJ2-3	NA	TGTGCCAGCAGTTTGCCCCCCGGGACTAGGGGCACATATACGCAGTATTTT	CASSLPPGTRGTYTQYF
TRBV7-8	NA	TRBJ2-5	NA	TGTGCCAGCAGCCGGCGGTGGGAGACCCAGTACTTC	CASSRRWETQYF
TRBV27	NA	TRBJ2-1	NA	TGTGCCAGCAGTTTAGTGGCCAGCTCCTACAATGAGCAGTTCTTC	CASSLVASSYNEQFF
TRBV11-2	TRBD2	TRBJ2-1	NA	TGTGCCAGCAGCCGACTAGCGGGAGGACTTTACAATGAGCAGTTCTTC	CASSRLAGGLYNEQFF
TRBV11-2	NA	TRBJ2-2	NA	TGTGCCAGCAGCCAGAACAGGGAATTTACCGGGGAGCTGTTTTTT	CASSQNREFTGELFF
TRBV10-3	TRBD2	TRBJ2-7	once	TGTGCCATCCGCGGGAGAACCGACGAGCAGTACTTC	CAIRGRTDEQYF
TRBV7-9	NA	TRBJ1-1	NA	TGTGCCAGCAGCTTAGAACACCTCAGGGACATGGGAACTGAAGCTTTCTTT	CASSLEHLRDMGTEAFF
TRBV6-5	TRBD1	TRBJ2-1	NA	TGTGCCAGCCACCCAGGGGGTCTTGGCAATGAGCAGTTCTTC	CASHPGGLGNEQFF
TRBV5-1	TRBD1	TRBJ2-3	once	TGCGCCAGCAGCCTATGGGGACAGGGCTACACAGATACGCAGTATTTT	CASSLWGQGYTDTQYF
TRBV19	NA	TRBJ2-3	NA	TGTGCCAGTAGTTCGGGACTAGATACGCAGTATTTT	CASSSGLDTQYF
TRBV5-6	TRBD2	TRBJ2-3	NA	TGTGCCAGCAGCTTGCTCGGGACTAGGTACACAGATACGCAGTATTTT	CASSLLGTRYTDTQYF
TRBV6-5	NA	TRBJ1-1	few	TGTGCCAGCAGTTACTCCCAGAGGATGAGAGCTTTCTTT	CASSYSQRMRAFF
TRBV15	TRBD1	TRBJ1-2	NA	TGTGCCACCAGCAGAGAAGGGACAGGCTATGGCTACACCTTC	CATSREGTGYGYTF